Here is one T cell receptor (beta chain) with its context. Participants had their cohort set by participant-reported clinical history. Someone with COVID-19 had been met by exposed participants within 2 weeks before study entry. This record belongs to a study of blood T cell repertoires in COVID-19. The overall study: In each case, the material was cDNA or gDNA derived from T cells, B-cell-depleted T cells, or PBMCs.

This CDR3 is 16 amino acids long. Trimming stripped 0 bases from V and 4 bases from J, with 14 bases between. CDR1 is MGHDK, CDR2 SYGVNS, per germline. Assay used: immunoSEQ multiplex PCR; TCRdb lists only in-frame clones, some missing. The table records roughly 400,000 clones, nearly 90% of them present only once. The genes are TRBV25-1 and TRBJ2-3; weak D call: TRBD1 (7 bases). Material: PBMCs or T cells enriched from blood (not recorded which). The TCR was taken from a woman aged 18 to 35 who had been exposed to COVID-19. The CDR3: CASSEYLQGRSDTQYF. CDR3 DNA sequence: TGTGCCAGCAGTGAATATTTACAGGGGAGGTCAGATACGCAGTATTTT.